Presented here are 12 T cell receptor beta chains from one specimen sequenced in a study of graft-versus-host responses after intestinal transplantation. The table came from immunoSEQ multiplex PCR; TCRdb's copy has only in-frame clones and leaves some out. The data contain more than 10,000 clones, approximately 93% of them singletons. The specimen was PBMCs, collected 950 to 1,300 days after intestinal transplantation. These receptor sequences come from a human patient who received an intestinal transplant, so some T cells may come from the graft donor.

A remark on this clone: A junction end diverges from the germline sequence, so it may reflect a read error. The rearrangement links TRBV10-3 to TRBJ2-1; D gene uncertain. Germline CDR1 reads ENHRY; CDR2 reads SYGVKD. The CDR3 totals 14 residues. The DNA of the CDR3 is TGTGCCATCAGCCCACGTACTCAGAACAATGAGCGGTTCTTC. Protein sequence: CAISPRTQNNERFF.

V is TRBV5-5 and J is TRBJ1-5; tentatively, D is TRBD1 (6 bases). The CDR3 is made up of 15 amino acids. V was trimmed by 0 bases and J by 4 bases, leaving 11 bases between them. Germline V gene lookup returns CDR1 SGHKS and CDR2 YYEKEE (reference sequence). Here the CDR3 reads CASSLGAGENQPQHF. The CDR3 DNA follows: TGTGCCAGCAGCTTGGGCGCAGGGGAAAATCAGCCCCAGCATTTT.

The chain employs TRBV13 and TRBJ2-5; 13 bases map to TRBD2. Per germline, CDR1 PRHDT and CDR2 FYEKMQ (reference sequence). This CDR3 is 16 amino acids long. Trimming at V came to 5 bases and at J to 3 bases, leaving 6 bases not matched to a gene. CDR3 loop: CASSPQGLAGKETQYF. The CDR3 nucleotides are TGTGCCAGCAGCCCACAGGGACTAGCGGGGAAAGAGACCCAGTACTTC.

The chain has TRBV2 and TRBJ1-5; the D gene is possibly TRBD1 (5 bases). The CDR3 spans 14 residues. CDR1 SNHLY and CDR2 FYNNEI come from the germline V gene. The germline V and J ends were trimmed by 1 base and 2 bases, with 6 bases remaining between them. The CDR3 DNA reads TGTGCCAGCAGTGAAGGGGACCGCAATCAGCCCCAGCATTTT. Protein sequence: CASSEGDRNQPQHF.

The CDR3: CASSFRDPDTQYF. The DNA of the CDR3 is TGCGCCAGCAGCTTCCGGGACCCAGATACGCAGTATTTT. This chain links TRBV5-1 with TRBJ2-3; D possibly matches TRBD1 or TRBD2 (5 bases each). The CDR3 has 13 amino acids. Germline CDR1 reads SGHRS; CDR2 reads YFSETQ. Deletions cut 2 bases from V and 4 bases from J, with 8 bases between.

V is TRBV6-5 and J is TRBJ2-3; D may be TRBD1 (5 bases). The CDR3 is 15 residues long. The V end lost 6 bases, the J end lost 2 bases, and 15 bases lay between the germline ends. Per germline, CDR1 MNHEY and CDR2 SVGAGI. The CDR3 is CASRDSRGSTDTQYF. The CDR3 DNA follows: TGTGCCAGCAGAGACTCAAGGGGCTCCACAGATACGCAGTATTTT.

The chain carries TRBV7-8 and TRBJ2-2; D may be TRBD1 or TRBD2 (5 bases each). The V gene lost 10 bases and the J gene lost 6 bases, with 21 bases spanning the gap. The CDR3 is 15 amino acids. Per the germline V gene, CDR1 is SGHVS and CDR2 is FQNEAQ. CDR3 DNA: TGTGCCACCGACCCCTGGGGGTTGTATGCCGGGGAGCTGTTTTTT. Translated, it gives CATDPWGLYAGELFF.

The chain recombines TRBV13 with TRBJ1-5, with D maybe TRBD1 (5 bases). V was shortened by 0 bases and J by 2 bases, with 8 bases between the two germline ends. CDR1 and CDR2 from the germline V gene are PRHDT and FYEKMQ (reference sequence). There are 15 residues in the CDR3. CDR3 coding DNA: TGTGCCAGCAGCTTAGGCAGGGAAGGCAATCAGCCCCAGCATTTT. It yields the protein CASSLGREGNQPQHF.

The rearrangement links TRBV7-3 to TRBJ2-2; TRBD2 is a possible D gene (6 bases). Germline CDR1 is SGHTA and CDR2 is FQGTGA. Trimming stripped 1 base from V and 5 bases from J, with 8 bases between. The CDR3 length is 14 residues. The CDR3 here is CASSLIGGTGELFF. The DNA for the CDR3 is TGTGCCAGCAGCTTAATCGGGGGTACCGGGGAGCTGTTTTTT.

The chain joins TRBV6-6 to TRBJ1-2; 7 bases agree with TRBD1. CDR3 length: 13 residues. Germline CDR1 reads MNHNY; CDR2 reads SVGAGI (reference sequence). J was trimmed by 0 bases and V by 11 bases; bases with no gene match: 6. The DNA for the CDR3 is TGTGCCTCTCGGCAGGGGGCTAACTATGGCTACACCTTC. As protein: CASRQGANYGYTF.

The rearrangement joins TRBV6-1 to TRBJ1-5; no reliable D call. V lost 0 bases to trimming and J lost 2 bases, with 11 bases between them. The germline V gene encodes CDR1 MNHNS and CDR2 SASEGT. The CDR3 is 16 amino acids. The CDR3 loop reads CASSEAGYWGNQPQHF. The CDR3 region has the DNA TGTGCCAGCAGTGAAGCGGGGTATTGGGGCAATCAGCCCCAGCATTTT.

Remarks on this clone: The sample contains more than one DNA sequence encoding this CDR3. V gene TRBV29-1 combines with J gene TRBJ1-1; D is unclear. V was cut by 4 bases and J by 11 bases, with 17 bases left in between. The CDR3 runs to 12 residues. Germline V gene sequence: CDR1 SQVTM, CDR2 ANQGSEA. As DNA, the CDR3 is TGCAGCGTTGTAGTGGGGATTGGTGAGGCTTTCTTT. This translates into CSVVVGIGEAFF.